The clone carrying this TCR beta chain was seen ten or more times. The sample is drawn from a study of identical twins. TCRdb recomputed calls from the 5' RACE reads with MiXCR, one row per CDR3 protein. The sample includes hundreds of thousands of distinct CDR3 sequences, about 12% of them seen just once. This CDR3 comprises 14 residues. The V and J ends lost 4 bases and 0 bases respectively, with 4 bases between them. The germline gives CDR1 SGHVS, CDR2 FQNEAQ. These data were likewise used in another study, on yellow fever vaccine responses in identical twins.

The chain recombines TRBV7-8 with TRBJ2-6; no clear D gene. The specimen was PBMCs. This receptor was obtained from a woman under 30 in good health. The CDR3 DNA reads TGTGCCAGCAGCTCAGGCTCTGGGGCCAACGTCCTGACTTTC. Translation: CASSSGSGANVLTF.